This TCR beta chain was observed in a study of blood T cell repertoires in COVID-19. On the study more broadly: T cells, B-cell-depleted T cells, or PBMCs provided the cDNA or gDNA that served as material.

This clone was seen once. Per the original data handling: By means of reference gene primer amplification, nucleated cell counts were estimated. Clones were read by immunoSEQ multiplex PCR, and TCRdb kept only the in-frame ones, dropping some. That table gives V, J and clone size, and the DNA gave D and trimming. This sample carries more than 300,000 clones, 86% of them seen once, and the ten largest clones take 8% to 13%. There are 14 residues in the CDR3. CDR1 MDHEN and CDR2 SYDVKM come from the germline V gene. The ends were cut back, 6 bases at V and 4 bases at J, with 15 bases in the middle. Recovered status applied to Cohort 3 donors who had two consecutive negative PCRs. It also applied to those with clearance or with symptom resolution.

This receptor was identified in a woman aged 18-29 years who had recovered from COVID-19. V is TRBV28 and J is TRBJ1-2; D gene unclear. Specimen: PBMCs or T cells enriched from blood (not recorded which). CDR3 residues: CASSLSAGLYGYTF. DNA for the CDR3: TGTGCCAGCAGCCTCTCCGCGGGTCTCTATGGCTACACCTTC.